This TCR beta chain was observed in a study of regulatory T cells in long-lasting Graves disease. Study-wide points: Authors noted too few samples as a limitation.

In building TCR beta libraries, iRepertoire HTBI primers were used together with Arm-PCR of CDR3 regions. TCRdb ran MiXCR on the multiplex PCR reads and lists one entry per CDR3 protein. The sample holds more than 300,000 distinct CDR3 sequences, 12% seen once. Time point defined: newly diagnosed GD, antithyroid drugs for less than 3 months. The TCR library was made from RNA that had been extracted from PBMCs in TRIzol. This clonotype was counted at least ten times. The antigen is not known. This CDR3 is 16 amino acids long. Germline V CDR1 and CDR2: SGHAT, FQDESV (reference sequence). Trimming cost V 1 base and J 7 bases; bases outside gene matches: 7. A further study also used this sample, focusing on T cells in Graves' hyperthyroidism and ophthalmopathy. That report adds: Hyperthyroidism patients were newly diagnosed, had disease duration under 2 months, and were aged 18 to 65 years.

This rearrangement joins TRBV11-1 to TRBJ2-1; TRBD1 matches at 10 bases. Source: peripheral blood mononuclear cells (PBMCs), taken at new diagnosis, from a patient treated with antithyroid drugs. This clonotype was obtained from a woman aged 18-30 years with Graves disease. DNA for the CDR3: TGTGCCAGCAGCTTAGGAAGGACAGGGGGTGGAAATGAGCAGTTCTTC. As protein: CASSLGRTGGGNEQFF.